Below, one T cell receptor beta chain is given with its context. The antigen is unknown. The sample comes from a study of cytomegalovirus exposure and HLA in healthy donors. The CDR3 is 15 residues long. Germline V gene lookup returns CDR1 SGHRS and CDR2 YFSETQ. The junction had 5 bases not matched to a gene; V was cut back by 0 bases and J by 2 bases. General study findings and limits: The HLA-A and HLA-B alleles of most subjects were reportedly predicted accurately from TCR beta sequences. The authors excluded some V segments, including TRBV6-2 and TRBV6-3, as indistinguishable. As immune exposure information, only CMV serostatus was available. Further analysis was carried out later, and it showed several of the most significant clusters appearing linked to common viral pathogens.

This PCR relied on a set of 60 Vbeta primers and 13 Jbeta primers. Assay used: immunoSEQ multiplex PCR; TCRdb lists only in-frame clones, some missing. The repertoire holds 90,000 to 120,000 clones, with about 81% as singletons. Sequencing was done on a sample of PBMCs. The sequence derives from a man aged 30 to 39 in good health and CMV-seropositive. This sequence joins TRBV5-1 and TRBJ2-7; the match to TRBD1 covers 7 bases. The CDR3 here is CASSLVVTGPYEQYF. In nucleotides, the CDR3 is TGCGCCAGCAGCTTGGTGGTGACAGGGCCCTACGAGCAGTACTTC.